This entry lists 26 T cell receptor beta chains sequenced from one sample in a study of response to subunit inactivated influenza vaccine. TCRdb called the RT-PCR reads again in MiXCR, with one record for every CDR3 protein. The data show 590,000 or so distinct CDR3 sequences, with around 15% seen just once and 7.5% to 9% held by the top ten. The material was PBMCs from blood, obtained 14 days before vaccination. The receptor set was obtained from a man in his fifties who received an inactivated influenza vaccine.

The chain joins TRBV5-1 to TRBJ2-1; the D gene could be TRBD1 or TRBD2 (6 bases each). Germline V lookup: CDR1 SGHRS, CDR2 YFSETQ. V dropped 0 bases and J dropped 7 bases, with 17 bases sitting between them. The CDR3 spans 16 residues. As DNA, the CDR3 is TGCGCCAGCAGCTTGGATGGGGGGCTCGTGAGAAATGAGCAGTTCTTC. Protein product: CASSLDGGLVRNEQFF.

This chain joins TRBV29-1 and TRBJ1-2, with 8 bases identical to TRBD1. V shed 6 bases, J shed 2 bases, and the junction held 5 bases outside the gene matches. CDR3 length: 13 residues. Per germline, CDR1 SQVTM and CDR2 ANQGSEA. The CDR3 nucleotides read TGCAGCGTCTTGGACAGGGCGAACTATGGCTACACCTTC. Translating it yields CSVLDRANYGYTF. The full variable domain, with the rest looked up from reference TRBV29-1 and TRBJ1-2, is SAVISQKPSRDICQRGTSLTIQCQVDSQVTMMFWYRQQPGQSLTLIATANQGSEATYESGFVIDKFPISRPNLTFSTLTVSNMSPEDSSIYLCSVLDRANYGYTFGSGTRLTVV.

CDR3 loop: CSARVPWGLAGVGNEQFF. The DNA for the CDR3 is TGCAGTGCTAGAGTACCCTGGGGACTAGCGGGAGTCGGCAATGAGCAGTTCTTC. V usage is TRBV20-1 and J usage is TRBJ2-1, with TRBD2 identical over 14 bases. Losses at the gene ends were 1 base for V and 6 bases for J; bases not matched to a gene: 11. Germline lookup yields CDR1 DFQATT and CDR2 SNEGSKA (reference sequence). The CDR3 length is 18 residues.

This sequence joins TRBV24-1 and TRBJ2-3, with unresolved D. Deletions cut 8 bases from V and 0 bases from J, with 8 bases between. The CDR3 sequence is 13 residues long. Germline lookup yields CDR1 KGHDR and CDR2 SFDVKD. The CDR3 DNA is TGTGCCACCATTCTCTTCAGCACAGATACGCAGTATTTT. Residues: CATILFSTDTQYF.

This chain uses TRBV19 with TRBJ1-5; D unclear. The CDR3 totals 12 residues. CDR1 is LNHDA and CDR2 is SQIVND in the germline V gene (reference sequence). V was trimmed by 5 bases and J by 11 bases, leaving 13 bases between them. The CDR3 DNA sequence: TGTGCCAGTAGTGCCCCAAAAGGTACCCAGCATTTT. Translated, it gives CASSAPKGTQHF.

This clonotype has only a few counts. This chain joins TRBV20-1 and TRBJ2-1; D remains ambiguous. The CDR3 totals 14 residues. Trimming removed 6 bases from V and 0 bases from J, with 12 bases in between. In germline, CDR1 is DFQATT, CDR2 SNEGSKA (reference sequence). CDR3: CSASHLSSYNEQFF. In nucleotides, the CDR3 is TGCAGTGCGAGCCACTTAAGCTCCTACAATGAGCAGTTCTTC.

There are a few counts of this clonotype. The J gene is TRBJ1-3, the V gene TRBV7-2; D unclear. V was clipped by 5 bases and J by 2 bases, with 7 bases between them. CDR3 length: 13 residues. CDR1 and CDR2 (germline): SGHTA, FQGNSA. CDR3 DNA: TGTGCCAGCAGCCTACTTACTGGAAACACCATATATTTT. Translating gives CASSLLTGNTIYF.

The chain employs TRBV6-1 and TRBJ2-5; 8 bases align to TRBD1. Germline V gives CDR1 MNHNS, CDR2 SASEGT. With 2 bases clipped from V and 5 bases from J, the junction kept 16 bases outside the gene matches. CDR3 size: 18 residues. The CDR3 coding sequence is TGTGCCAGCAGTGAATTGGCAGGGGGCCGTCGGGTTTGGGAGACCCAGTACTTC. This gives the protein CASSELAGGRRVWETQYF.

In nucleotides, the CDR3 is TGTGCCAGCAGCCATTCCGGGACTACCAGAAATGAGCAGTTCTTC. Its protein is CASSHSGTTRNEQFF. This chain joins TRBV7-2 and TRBJ2-1; 7 bases fit TRBD2. This CDR3 spans 15 amino acids. Germline V gene lookup returns CDR1 SGHTA and CDR2 FQGNSA. With 5 bases clipped from V and 7 bases from J, the junction kept 11 bases outside the gene matches. Supplemented by reference TRBV7-2 and TRBJ2-1, the full variable domain reads GAGVSQSPSNKVTEKGKDVELRCDPISGHTALYWYRQSLGQGLEFLIYFQGNSAPDKSGLPSDRFSAERTGGSVSTLTIQRTQQEDSAVYLCASSHSGTTRNEQFFGPGTRLTVL.

This clonotype was detected only a few times. This chain links TRBV20-1 with TRBJ1-5; D is possibly TRBD1 (6 bases). The CDR3 is made up of 15 amino acids. Germline CDR1 reads DFQATT; CDR2 reads SNEGSKA (reference sequence). V lost 3 bases, J lost 1 base, and 13 bases lay in between. The CDR3 coding sequence is TGCAGTGCTAGGAGGGACAAAGGGAGCAATCAGCCCCAGCATTTT. Translated, it gives CSARRDKGSNQPQHF.

This clonotype was seen ten or more times. CDR3 region: CAWREDWDRGYTDSPLHF. DNA for the CDR3: TGTGCCTGGAGGGAGGACTGGGACAGGGGCTACACGGATTCACCCCTCCACTTT. The chain joins TRBV30 to TRBJ1-6, with 10 bases matching TRBD1. Looked up from germline, CDR1 is GTSNPN and CDR2 is SVGIG (reference sequence). The V segment lost 3 bases and the J segment 8 bases; nucleotides outside the gene matches: 16. There are 18 residues in the CDR3.

This clonotype has only a few counts. This sequence joins TRBV20-1 and TRBJ2-7, with a tentative D call TRBD2 (5 bases). Germline CDR1 DFQATT, CDR2 SNEGSKA (reference sequence). The CDR3 is 14 residues long. V lost 0 bases, J lost 3 bases, and 12 bases lay in between. CDR3 in DNA: TGCAGTGCTAGAGATTATTGGGAGAACTACGAGCAGTACTTC. This sequence encodes CSARDYWENYEQYF.

This chain connects TRBV7-3 to TRBJ2-7; 9 nucleotides line up with TRBD2. Germline V gives CDR1 SGHTA, CDR2 FQGTGA. Unmatched junction bases numbered 6, after V lost 2 bases and J lost 4 bases. The CDR3 loop spans 15 amino acids. The CDR3 DNA reads TGTGCCAGCAGCTTATCGGCTAGCGGGAAGTACGAGCAGTACTTC. As protein: CASSLSASGKYEQYF.

This rearrangement joins TRBV10-3 to TRBJ2-3, with 12 bases that match TRBD1. The CDR3 is made up of 16 amino acids. The germline CDR1 and CDR2 sequences are ENHRY and SYGVKD. The V and J ends lost 4 bases and 6 bases, in that order; junction bases with no gene match: 8. CDR3 sequence reads: CAISVPRDRGPDTQYF. CDR3 sequence (DNA): TGTGCCATCAGTGTTCCCCGGGACAGGGGGCCGGATACGCAGTATTTT.

The CDR3 reads CSVQYSNTEAFF. In DNA, the CDR3 is TGCAGCGTGCAGTACTCAAACACTGAAGCTTTCTTT. V usage is TRBV29-1 and J usage is TRBJ1-1, with no clear D. The germline V gene encodes CDR1 SQVTM and CDR2 ANQGSEA. Trimming removed 6 bases at V and 2 bases at J, with 10 bases between. This CDR3 has 12 amino acids.

The genes are TRBV27 and TRBJ2-2; D not certain. This CDR3 has 15 amino acids. V shed 2 bases and J shed 4 bases, with 11 bases lying between them. The germline gives CDR1 MNHEY, CDR2 SMNVEV (reference sequence). CDR3 sequence (DNA): TGTGCCAGCAGTTTAACGCTGGGTAGCACCGGGGAGCTGTTTTTT. It encodes CASSLTLGSTGELFF.

There are a few counts of this clonotype. The chain couples TRBV20-1 to TRBJ2-1; D might be TRBD2 (6 bases). The CDR3 runs 19 residues. With 3 bases removed from V and 3 bases from J, the gap between germline ends came to 27 bases. CDR1 is DFQATT, CDR2 SNEGSKA, per germline (reference sequence). As DNA, the CDR3 is TGCAGTGCTAGCGGTTACGGGGGTAGGGGAACGGGGAACTACAATGAGCAGTTCTTC. Protein product: CSASGYGGRGTGNYNEQFF.

This clonotype was detected a few times. This rearrangement joins TRBV20-1 to TRBJ2-4, with D hard to call. The germline gives CDR1 DFQATT, CDR2 SNEGSKA (reference sequence). The CDR3 is made up of 12 amino acids. Between the trimmed V and J ends, which lost 2 bases and 5 bases, there was a span of 7 bases. For the CDR3, the DNA is TGCAGTGCTAGAAAGGGTGAAAACATTCAGTACTTC. This codes for CSARKGENIQYF.

This clonotype showed up just a few times. The CDR3 DNA is TGTGCCAGCAGCTGGGATGTACAGACTGAAGCTTTCTTT. This encodes CASSWDVQTEAFF. The chain carries TRBV7-2 and TRBJ1-1; no firm D call. The CDR3 extends over 13 amino acids. Germline CDR1 SGHTA, CDR2 FQGNSA. V was pared by 4 bases and J by 5 bases, with 11 bases between.

This chain uses TRBV5-1 with TRBJ1-2; D is perhaps TRBD1 (5 bases). The V gene lost 2 bases and the J gene lost 4 bases, with 15 bases spanning the gap. The CDR3 runs to 15 residues. CDR1 is SGHRS and CDR2 is YFSETQ in the germline V gene. CDR3 nucleotides: TGCGCCAGCAGCTTAGACAGCGATCCAAGCTATGGCTACACCTTC. Translating it yields CASSLDSDPSYGYTF.

The chain joins TRBV5-1 to TRBJ2-1; no clear D. Trimming cost V 1 base and J 2 bases, with 10 bases left between them. The CDR3 runs to 15 residues. Per germline, CDR1 SGHRS and CDR2 YFSETQ. The CDR3 bases are TGCGCCAGCAGCTTGAATGGGTACCCCTACAATGAGCAGTTCTTC. It translates to CASSLNGYPYNEQFF.

This chain links TRBV5-1 with TRBJ2-5, with 7 bases matching TRBD1. This CDR3 is 14 amino acids long. V was clipped by 3 bases and J by 5 bases; unmatched bases: 7. Germline lookup yields CDR1 SGHRS and CDR2 YFSETQ. In DNA form, the CDR3 reads TGCGCCAGCAGCTCCCAGGGGGTACGGGAGACCCAGTACTTC. It encodes CASSSQGVRETQYF.

This clonotype was seen only a few times. The V and J genes are TRBV3-1 and TRBJ1-1; unclear D gene. Germline assignment: CDR1 LGHDT and CDR2 YNNKEL (reference sequence). This CDR3 has 13 amino acids. Trimming stripped 1 base from V and 6 bases from J, with 9 bases between. CDR3 DNA sequence: TGTGCCAGCAGCCAAGTCAGCGGCTCTGAAGCTTTCTTT. As protein: CASSQVSGSEAFF.

This clonotype was recorded a few times. This chain uses TRBV28 with TRBJ2-2; 7 bases line up with TRBD2. The germline gives CDR1 MDHEN, CDR2 SYDVKM. This CDR3 region has 16 residues. The V and J ends lost 6 bases and 2 bases, in that order; junction bases with no gene match: 9. The CDR3 DNA reads TGTGCCAGCAGCCGGGCGGCGACTAGCAACACCGGGGAGCTGTTTTTT. Its translation is CASSRAATSNTGELFF.

This clonotype was seen at least ten times. V is TRBV7-3 and J is TRBJ1-3; 8 bases are a match to TRBD1. The J segment lost 3 bases and the V segment lost 4 bases, leaving 2 bases of the junction unmatched. CDR1 and CDR2 from the germline V gene are SGHTA and FQGTGA. The CDR3 runs 14 residues. CDR3 protein: CASSSTGVGNTIYF. The CDR3 coding sequence is TGTGCCAGCAGCTCGACAGGGGTTGGAAACACCATATATTTT. The full variable domain, in which reference TRBV7-3 and TRBJ1-3 provide the parts outside the CDR3, is GAGVSQTPSNKVTEKGKYVELRCDPISGHTALYWYRQSLGQGPEFLIYFQGTGAADDSGLPNDRFFAVRPEGSVSTLKIQRTERGDSAVYLCASSSTGVGNTIYFGEGSWLTVV.

V usage is TRBV10-3 and J usage is TRBJ1-2; 7 bases fit TRBD1. This CDR3 comprises 13 residues. J was trimmed by 4 bases and V by 3 bases; bases with no gene match: 2. Germline V gives CDR1 ENHRY, CDR2 SYGVKD. The CDR3 spells CAISDNRGYGYTF. The CDR3 DNA sequence: TGTGCCATCAGTGACAACAGGGGCTATGGCTACACCTTC.